One and the same sample provided the 14 T cell receptor beta chains below, sequenced in a study. TCRdb re-called the RT-PCR reads with MiXCR, one entry per CDR3 protein. The data contain about 680,000 distinct CDR3 sequences, 13% to 15% of them singletons. Sequenced material: memory CD4+ T cells from blood. The origin of the receptors is a female donor in good health, serving as a healthy control.

Only a few counts were recorded for this clonotype. This chain joins TRBV28 and TRBJ2-3; 7 bases are a match to TRBD2. This CDR3 is built from 16 residues. Looked up from germline, CDR1 is MDHEN and CDR2 is SYDVKM. J gave up 3 bases and V 5 bases, and 11 bases lay outside the gene matches. The CDR3 nucleotides read TGTGCCAGCAGTCACCTCGGACTAGTCGGGACAGATACGCAGTATTTT. It translates to CASSHLGLVGTDTQYF.

This clonotype showed up many times. The V and J genes are TRBV24-1 and TRBJ2-7; TRBD1 aligns across 10 bases. V was pared by 9 bases and J by 4 bases, with 2 bases of the junction left unmatched. Germline values: CDR1 KGHDR, CDR2 SFDVKD. This CDR3 contains 12 residues. The CDR3 reads CATRGQGYEQYF. The CDR3 region has the DNA TGTGCCACCCGGGGACAGGGGTACGAGCAGTACTTC.

The V call is TRBV29-1, the J call TRBJ2-1; the match to TRBD1 covers 10 bases. CDR3 length equals 14 residues. V trimming: 7 bases; J trimming: 8 bases; junction bases outside the gene matches: 11. Germline CDR1 is SQVTM and CDR2 is ANQGSEA. The DNA of the CDR3 is TGCAGCGCCCGGGCCGGACAGGGGGACGATGAGCAGTTCTTC. Its translation: CSARAGQGDDEQFF.

This clonotype has only a few counts. This rearrangement joins TRBV7-9 to TRBJ1-2; D is unresolved. This CDR3 contains 13 residues. V was trimmed by 1 base and J by 4 bases, leaving 7 bases between them. Germline CDR1 and CDR2: SEHNR and FQNEAQ (reference sequence). The CDR3 reads CASSLGSFYGYTF. Here the CDR3 DNA reads TGTGCCAGCAGCTTAGGGTCGTTCTATGGCTACACCTTC.

This clonotype showed up just once. The chain has TRBV6-6 and TRBJ2-5, with a possible D match to TRBD1 (5 bases). This CDR3 spans 15 amino acids. CDR1 is MNHNY, CDR2 SVGAGI, per germline (reference sequence). Trimming took off 2 bases at V and 2 bases at J, with 12 bases between the two ends. CDR3 coding DNA: TGTGCCAGCAGTTACGGTTCAGGGCCTCAAGAGACCCAGTACTTC. Translating gives CASSYGSGPQETQYF.

J is TRBJ1-1 and V is TRBV5-1, with D possibly TRBD1 on 6 matching bases. From germline, CDR1 is SGHRS and CDR2 YFSETQ. V lost 4 bases, J lost 2 bases, and 15 bases lay in between. The CDR3 runs to 15 residues. The CDR3 reads CASSQQGLHNTEAFF. The CDR3 DNA reads as TGCGCCAGCAGCCAACAGGGACTCCACAACACTGAAGCTTTCTTT.

This clonotype was counted at least ten times. The gene calls are TRBV12-3 or TRBV12-4 and TRBJ2-1; TRBD2 agrees at 8 bases. V dropped 5 bases and J dropped 4; count of bases not matched to a gene: 13. This CDR3 contains 17 residues. CDR3 nucleotide sequence: TGTGCCAGCAGTACCTCCAGGTCGGGCGGGGGGTACAATGAGCAGTTCTTC. It encodes CASSTSRSGGGYNEQFF.

This clonotype was detected ten times or more. The genes are TRBV20-1 and TRBJ1-1; D gene unclear. Per the germline V gene, CDR1 is DFQATT and CDR2 is SNEGSKA (reference sequence). The V end lost 6 bases, the J end lost 3 bases, and 11 bases lay between the germline ends. The CDR3 sequence is 12 residues long. For the CDR3, the DNA is TGCAGTGCCAGACCGGGGTACACTGAAGCTTTCTTT. The encoded protein is CSARPGYTEAFF.

This clonotype appeared a few times. J is TRBJ2-3 and V is TRBV4-2; TRBD1 aligns across 9 bases. In germline, CDR1 is LGHNA, CDR2 YNFKEQ. The CDR3 runs 16 residues. V lost 3 bases to trimming and J lost 2 bases; unmatched junction nucleotides: 6. CDR3 bases: TGTGCCAGCAGCCAGGGGGGGACAGGGCCCACAGATACGCAGTATTTT. Translating it yields CASSQGGTGPTDTQYF.

This clonotype has a count of ten or more. V and J are TRBV4-1 and TRBJ1-5, with D unresolved. V lost 1 base to trimming and J lost 7 bases, with 17 bases between them. The CDR3 runs to 16 residues. Germline CDR1 reads MGHRA; CDR2 reads YSYEKL. CDR3: CASSQGRHGFGQPQHF. The CDR3 bases are TGCGCCAGCAGCCAAGGTCGTCACGGCTTCGGACAGCCCCAGCATTTT.

J is TRBJ1-2 and V is TRBV7-2, with a tentative D call TRBD1 (5 bases). The V gene lost 4 bases and the J gene lost 7 bases, with 16 bases spanning the gap. CDR3 length: 14 amino acids. Germline-derived CDR1 and CDR2 are SGHTA and FQGNSA. This chain's CDR3 is CASSYWGVSGGYTF. CDR3 in DNA: TGTGCCAGCAGCTATTGGGGGGTATCGGGTGGCTACACCTTC. The whole variable domain, filled in from reference TRBV7-2 and TRBJ1-2, reads GAGVSQSPSNKVTEKGKDVELRCDPISGHTALYWYRQSLGQGLEFLIYFQGNSAPDKSGLPSDRFSAERTGGSVSTLTIQRTQQEDSAVYLCASSYWGVSGGYTFGSGTRLTVV.

This clonotype showed up just a few times. The gene calls are TRBV3-1 and TRBJ2-5, with TRBD1 identical over 11 bases. This CDR3 is 15 amino acids long. V trimming: 2 bases; J trimming: 5 bases; junction bases outside the gene matches: 4. The V gene's germline CDR1 is LGHDT and CDR2 YNNKEL (reference sequence). The CDR3 region is CASSQRTGGEETQYF. In DNA form, the CDR3 reads TGTGCCAGCAGCCAACGGACAGGGGGCGAGGAGACCCAGTACTTC.

This clonotype showed up many times. This chain connects TRBV10-2 to TRBJ1-5, with D possibly matching TRBD1 (5 bases). Trimming stripped 0 bases from V and 5 bases from J, with 11 bases between. The CDR3 is 15 residues long. CDR1 and CDR2 (germline): WSHSY, SAAADI. For the CDR3, the DNA is TGCGCCAGCAGTGAGTCGCCCAGGGAGGATCAGCCCCAGCATTTT. Protein product: CASSESPREDQPQHF.

The rearrangement uses TRBV12-3 or TRBV12-4 and TRBJ1-5; D may be TRBD1 (6 bases). The CDR3 length is 13 residues. Trimming shortened V by 3 bases and J by 10 bases, and 13 bases separated the two germline ends. CDR3 sequence reads: CASSFSGVEPQHF. The CDR3 coding sequence is TGTGCCAGCAGTTTCTCAGGGGTAGAACCCCAGCATTTT.